This entry lists 6 T cell receptor beta chains sequenced from one sample in a study of T cells after yellow fever vaccination. Via MiXCR, TCRdb re-called the 5' RACE reads, giving one row per CDR3 protein. Of about 340,000 distinct CDR3 sequences listed, over 8% were seen once; the top ten hold more than 15%. This specimen consisted of PBMCs, obtained on the day of the first yellow fever vaccination. The origin of the receptors is a man aged 18 to 29 who received the YFV17D yellow fever vaccine.

The chain links TRBV4-3 to TRBJ1-1; no clear D gene. The CDR3 extends over 15 amino acids. Germline values: CDR1 LGHNA, CDR2 YSLEER. The V end was cut by 0 bases, the J end by 10 bases, with 18 bases between. The CDR3 sequence: CASSQDRYFTSGAFF. CDR3 DNA sequence: TGCGCCAGCAGCCAAGATAGGTACTTCACCTCGGGAGCTTTCTTT.

This clonotype was counted only a few times. This chain links TRBV7-9 with TRBJ1-1; 8 nucleotides align to TRBD1. CDR3 length: 15 amino acids. V lost 5 bases, J lost 4 bases, and 9 bases stayed unmatched. In germline, CDR1 is SEHNR, CDR2 FQNEAQ (reference sequence). The CDR3 here is CASSGDDRGGTEAFF. Here the CDR3 DNA reads TGTGCCAGCAGCGGGGACGACAGGGGTGGCACTGAAGCTTTCTTT.

This clonotype was seen a handful of times. The chain joins TRBV6-5 to TRBJ2-4; either TRBD1 or TRBD2 may fit D (5 bases each). The V end lost 2 bases, the J end lost 1 base, and 9 bases lay between the germline ends. This CDR3 is built from 15 residues. CDR1 is MNHEY, CDR2 SVGAGI, per germline. The CDR3 DNA reads TGTGCCAGCAGTTACGGGGGAGCGGCCAAAAACATTCAGTACTTC. It encodes CASSYGGAAKNIQYF.

The chain couples TRBV12-3 or TRBV12-4 to TRBJ1-3; no definite D call. V was clipped by 3 bases and J by 0 bases, with 15 bases between them. The CDR3 totals 17 residues. CDR3 amino acids: CASSLRGSTFSGNTIYF. DNA for the CDR3: TGTGCCAGCAGTTTGAGAGGGTCAACTTTCTCTGGAAACACCATATATTTT.

This clonotype was observed a few times. The genes are TRBV4-3 and TRBJ2-7; a possible D gene is TRBD2 (6 bases). V was clipped by 5 bases and J by 0 bases, with 20 bases between them. Germline V gene lookup returns CDR1 LGHNA and CDR2 YSLEER. This CDR3 is built from 17 residues. The CDR3 nucleotides are TGCGCCAGCAGCGAAAGAATCTCCGGGACTGTCTCCTACGAGCAGTACTTC. Translating it yields CASSERISGTVSYEQYF.

Only a few counts were recorded for this clonotype. The chain uses TRBV7-9 and TRBJ1-2; 9 bases line up with TRBD1. This CDR3 has 15 amino acids. Germline assignment: CDR1 SEHNR and CDR2 FQNEAQ (reference sequence). With V trimmed by 5 bases and J by 6 bases, 10 bases remained unmatched. The CDR3 DNA follows: TGTGCCAGCAGCCCGTACGGGACAGGGTATGATGGCTACACCTTC. Protein sequence: CASSPYGTGYDGYTF. The full variable domain, its missing parts supplied by reference TRBV7-9 and TRBJ1-2, is DTGVSQNPRHKITKRGQNVTFRCDPISEHNRLYWYRQTLGQGPEFLTYFQNEAQLEKSRLLSDRFSAERPKGSFSTLEIQRTEQGDSAMYLCASSPYGTGYDGYTFGSGTRLTVV.